Following are 29 T cell receptor beta chains from one sample sequenced in a study of tumor-infiltrating lymphocytes in oesophageal squamous cell carcinoma. Each CDR3 protein is one row after TCRdb ran MiXCR on the reads. The table includes 12,000 or so distinct CDR3 sequences, roughly three fifths detected once. Sequenced: blood. The receptors come from a female donor with esophageal squamous cell carcinoma.

This clonotype showed up just a few times. Given the absence of the conserved phenylalanine or tryptophan at the CDR3 end, a read error is likely. Because the CDR3's place on the DNA is in doubt, the DNA is left out and the CDR3 is given as listed by TCRdb. The gene calls are TRBV7-6 and TRBJ2-1; TRBD1 reflects the table's D call only, with no check against the DNA. CDR1 SGHVS and CDR2 FNYEAQ come from the germline V gene. The CDR3 is 14 amino acids long, termini counted. Here the CDR3 reads CASSLASGEQYFGA.

The V call is TRBV7-3, the J call TRBJ2-7, with TRBD2 matching over 8 bases. Losses at the gene ends were 5 bases for V and 2 bases for J; bases not matched to a gene: 11. CDR3 size: 16 residues. The germline CDR1 and CDR2 sequences are SGHTA and FQGTGA. The CDR3: CASSPAGAGGAYEQYF. The DNA of the CDR3 is TGTGCCAGCAGCCCAGCGGGAGCCGGGGGGGCCTACGAGCAGTACTTC.

The chain joins TRBV9 to TRBJ2-4; tentatively, D is TRBD1 (6 bases). With the DNA end fitting TRBJ2-7 better, the J assignment may be wrong. Looked up from germline, CDR1 is SGDLS and CDR2 is YYNGEE. This CDR3 is 14 amino acids long. The DNA of the CDR3 is TGTGCCAGCAGCGTAGGACAGGACGCCTACGAGCAGTACTTC. This encodes CASSVGQDAYEQYF.

This clonotype was counted a few times. This chain uses TRBV7-3 with TRBJ2-3, with a weak D call TRBD2 (6 bases). The CDR3 runs 16 residues. Germline V gene data show CDR1 as SGHTA and CDR2 as FQGTGA. V gave up 4 bases and J gave up 0 bases, with 14 bases separating them. CDR3 protein: CASSSRRAGSTDTQYF. The CDR3 region has the DNA TGTGCCAGCAGCTCTCGTCGGGCGGGGAGCACAGATACGCAGTATTTT.

The chain employs TRBV12-3 or TRBV12-4 and TRBJ2-7; D gene ambiguous. This CDR3 is built from 13 residues. V was cut by 3 bases and J by 0 bases, with 6 bases left in between. This chain's CDR3 is CASSFGGSYEQYF. The CDR3 DNA reads TGTGCCAGCAGTTTCGGCGGCTCCTACGAGCAGTACTTC.

V and J are TRBV11-1 and TRBJ2-5; TRBD2 aligns across 15 bases. The better agreement between TRBJ2-1 and the DNA end casts doubt on the J call. This CDR3 region has 15 residues. Looked up from germline, CDR1 is SGHAT and CDR2 is FQDESV (reference sequence). The CDR3, as DNA: TGTGCCAGCAGCCCATGGACTAGCGGGAGGGTGGGGCAGTTCTTC. Translating gives CASSPWTSGRVGQFF.

This clonotype was found once. The chain is built from TRBV5-8 and TRBJ1-2; D ambiguous. The CDR3 sequence is 11 residues long. Trimming removed 0 bases at V and 7 bases at J, with 4 bases between. Germline CDR1 is SGHTS and CDR2 is YDEGEE. CDR3 region: CASSLVGGYTF. In nucleotides, the CDR3 is TGTGCCAGCAGCTTGGTGGGTGGCTACACCTTC.

V and J are TRBV5-1 and TRBJ2-3; D is unclear. The closer fit of TRBJ2-7 to the DNA end suggests the J call may be wrong. The CDR3 has 13 residues. The germline V gene encodes CDR1 SGHRS and CDR2 YFSETQ. CDR3 protein: CASSPDGSYEQYF. The CDR3 bases are TGCGCCAGCAGCCCGGACGGTTCCTACGAGCAGTACTTC.

J is TRBJ2-5 and V is TRBV7-9, with 7 bases fitting TRBD1. The closer fit of TRBJ2-7 to the DNA end suggests the J call may be wrong. The germline CDR1 and CDR2 sequences are SEHNR and FQNEAQ (reference sequence). CDR3 length equals 17 residues. CDR3 loop: CASSSGGGSAGSHEQYF. For the CDR3, the DNA is TGTGCCAGCAGCTCAGGGGGTGGCAGCGCAGGGTCCCACGAGCAGTACTTC.

This clonotype was detected only a few times. V gene TRBV5-1 combines with J gene TRBJ1-1; D gene ambiguous. Germline values: CDR1 SGHRS, CDR2 YFSETQ. Trimming shortened V by 3 bases and J by 2 bases, and 8 bases separated the two germline ends. This CDR3 is built from 13 residues. The CDR3 DNA is TGCGCCAGCAGCTCTCGTCCTAACACTGAAGCTTTCTTT. This sequence encodes CASSSRPNTEAFF.

The J gene is TRBJ1-2, the V gene TRBV7-8, with D tentatively TRBD1 (6 bases). Trimming shortened V by 5 bases and J by 2 bases, and 12 bases separated the two germline ends. Germline CDR1 SGHVS, CDR2 FQNEAQ. The CDR3 runs to 14 residues. For the CDR3, the DNA is TGTGCCAGCAGCCCTCACACAGGGAACTATGGCTACACCTTC. Translation: CASSPHTGNYGYTF.

The V and J genes are TRBV11-2 and TRBJ2-5; D is perhaps TRBD2 (6 bases). The assigned J gene may be wrong: the sequence end matches TRBJ2-1 better. This CDR3 comprises 14 residues. CDR1 SGHAT and CDR2 FQNNGV come from the germline V gene. The CDR3 loop is CASRPPGTGNEQFF. Written as DNA, the CDR3 is TGTGCCAGCAGACCTCCCGGGACTGGGAATGAGCAGTTCTTC.

The chain carries TRBV7-3 and TRBJ2-6, with D maybe TRBD1 (5 bases). This CDR3 contains 14 residues. Germline values: CDR1 SGHTA, CDR2 FQGTGA. The V gene lost 5 bases and the J gene lost 1 base, with 6 bases spanning the gap. CDR3 nucleotide sequence: TGTGCCAGCAGCGACAGATCTGGGGCCAACGTCCTGACTTTC. Translation: CASSDRSGANVLTF.

CDR3 sequence reads: CASSPGRLSISLHF. DNA for the CDR3: TGTGCCAGCAGTCCGGGACGGTTATCAATATCCCTCCACTTT. This chain connects TRBV2 to TRBJ1-6; D is possibly TRBD1 (5 bases). The CDR3 runs 14 residues. Trimming stripped 5 bases from V and 14 bases from J, with 19 bases between. The germline CDR1 and CDR2 sequences are SNHLY and FYNNEI.

This clonotype was seen more than once but under ten times. The chain has TRBV18 and TRBJ2-1, with D unclear. The CDR3 contains 14 residues. Germline-derived CDR1 and CDR2 are KGHSH and LQKENI. With 3 bases removed from V and 0 bases from J, the gap between germline ends came to 6 bases. CDR3 in DNA: TGTGCCAGCTCACCGCAGAGCTCCTACAATGAGCAGTTCTTC. Its translation: CASSPQSSYNEQFF.

For this clonotype: The conserved final phenylalanine or tryptophan is absent from the CDR3, which likely points to a read error. The DNA is left out, because the CDR3 cannot be placed on it with certainty; the CDR3 is given as TCRdb lists it. This chain connects TRBV7-2 to TRBJ2-5. Germline-derived CDR1 and CDR2 are SGHTA and FQGNSA. The CDR3 length equals 16 residues, ends included. The CDR3 region is CASSLGGGLYEQYFGN.

This sequence joins TRBV7-2 and TRBJ2-7, with 11 nucleotides matching TRBD2. J lost 4 bases, V lost 0 bases, and 2 bases had no gene match. The CDR3 totals 15 residues. The germline V gene has CDR1 SGHTA and CDR2 FQGNSA. This CDR3 is CASSLALAGGYEQYF. CDR3 in DNA: TGTGCCAGCAGCTTAGCTCTAGCGGGGGGTTACGAGCAGTACTTC.

This sequence joins TRBV7-9 and TRBJ2-3; 10 bases are a match to TRBD1. The DNA end is more similar to TRBJ2-2, so the J call may be wrong. The CDR3 spans 15 residues. CDR1 and CDR2 (germline): SEHNR, FQNEAQ (reference sequence). The CDR3 DNA reads TGTGCCAGCAGCCCCTGGACAGGGGGTTCCGGGGAGCTGTTTTTT. It translates to CASSPWTGGSGELFF.

This clonotype was counted only a few times. The chain links TRBV7-9 to TRBJ2-1; D call uncertain. With the DNA end fitting TRBJ2-7 better, the J assignment may be wrong. CDR3 size: 12 residues. CDR1 is SEHNR, CDR2 FQNEAQ, per germline (reference sequence). CDR3 sequence (DNA): TGTGCCAGCAGCTCACTGCGGTACGAGCAGTACTTC. This encodes CASSSLRYEQYF.

This rearrangement joins TRBV12-3 or TRBV12-4 to TRBJ2-5; no clear D. The J call is in doubt because the DNA end fits TRBJ2-7 better. The CDR3 consists of 12 residues. The CDR3 protein is CASSPTYYEQYF. CDR3 DNA sequence: TGTGCCAGCAGCCCTACTTACTACGAGCAGTACTTC.

This chain connects TRBV7-2 to TRBJ2-3; D gene ambiguous. CDR3 length equals 13 residues. Trimming took 4 bases from V and 9 from J, leaving 14 bases between them. Per the germline V gene, CDR1 is SGHTA and CDR2 is FQGNSA. CDR3 bases: TGTGCCAGCAGCTCCCAACCCTTCCGGACGCAGTATTTT. It codes for CASSSQPFRTQYF.

By proportion, this clonotype is medium-sized. The chain carries TRBV6-4 and TRBJ2-2; TRBD2 matches 8 bases. Trimming at V came to 6 bases and at J to 3 bases, leaving 6 bases not matched to a gene. The V gene's germline CDR1 is MRHNA and CDR2 SNTAGT. The CDR3 contains 15 residues. The CDR3 DNA is TGTGCCAGCAGGGCTAGCGGGCACGACACCGGGGAGCTGTTTTTT. Protein sequence: CASRASGHDTGELFF.

To note about this clonotype: The CDR3 carries no conserved terminal phenylalanine or tryptophan, so it likely arises from a read error. No DNA is shown, since the ends of the CDR3 on it are uncertain; the CDR3 is the one TCRdb lists. The V call is TRBV7-6, the J call TRBJ2-6; the table gives TRBD1 as D, unverified against the DNA. From its first to its last residue, the CDR3 has 14 amino acids. Per the germline V gene, CDR1 is SGHVS and CDR2 is FNYEAQ. The CDR3 sequence: CASSLGGDEQYFGA.

This clonotype was counted a single time. The chain carries TRBV12-3 or TRBV12-4 and TRBJ1-3; no reliable D call. Trimming left V 6 bases short and J 4 bases short, with 13 bases between. This CDR3 is built from 14 residues. CDR3 coding DNA: TGTGCCAGCAGGTCTCAAGGGTCAGGAAACACCATATATTTT. Protein product: CASRSQGSGNTIYF.

On this clonotype itself: A read error is likely, as this CDR3 ends without the conserved phenylalanine or tryptophan. It is unclear where the CDR3 begins or ends on the DNA, so no DNA is shown, and the CDR3 is as TCRdb lists it. The chain is built from TRBV5-3 and TRBJ2-1; the table's D gene call, TRBD1, was not cross checked with the DNA. TRBV5-3 is reported as an ORF; its role is uncertain. A total of 17 residues make up the CDR3, ends included. CDR3 residues: CASSLRQGSNSPLHFGN.

The chain is built from TRBV6-6 and TRBJ2-7; D uncertain. The DNA end favors TRBJ2-5, so the J call may be wrong. This CDR3 spans 17 amino acids. Germline V lookup: CDR1 MNHNY, CDR2 SVGAGI (reference sequence). CDR3 nucleotides: TGTGCCAGCAGTTATCGTCTTTCAGCGCAAAGTAAAGAGACCCAGTACTTC. Translated: CASSYRLSAQSKETQYF.

The rearrangement links TRBV7-8 to TRBJ1-1; D not resolved. Germline V CDR1 and CDR2: SGHVS, FQNEAQ. Deletions cut 1 base from V and 0 bases from J, with 6 bases between. This CDR3 comprises 14 residues. CDR3 sequence: CASSLGNLNTEAFF. The CDR3 DNA reads TGTGCCAGCAGCTTAGGCAACCTGAACACTGAAGCTTTCTTT. The whole variable domain, filled in from reference TRBV7-8 and TRBJ1-1, reads GAGVSQSPRYKVAKRGQDVALRCDPISGHVSLFWYQQALGQGPEFLTYFQNEAQLDKSGLPSDRFFAERPEGSVSTLKIQRTQQEDSAVYLCASSLGNLNTEAFFGQGTRLTVV.

There are many counts of this clonotype. A read error may explain this, as a much larger clone is one base away. Here the CDR3 DNA reads TGTGCCAGCAGCCCTGTAGCGGCAAGCTCCTACGAGCAGTTCTTC. Translation: CASSPVAASSYEQFF. This sequence joins TRBV11-2 and TRBJ2-1; possibly TRBD2 for D (6 bases). V lost 5 bases and J lost 10, with 21 bases in between. CDR3 length: 15 amino acids. In germline, CDR1 is SGHAT, CDR2 FQNNGV.

The V and J genes are TRBV10-3 and TRBJ2-4, with TRBD2 matching 12 bases. The DNA end lines up better with TRBJ2-7; the J call may be wrong. The CDR3 has 15 residues. CDR1 is ENHRY and CDR2 is SYGVKD in the germline V gene. CDR3 region: CAIKDLAGGSNEQYF. The DNA for the CDR3 is TGTGCCATCAAGGACCTAGCGGGAGGGAGCAACGAGCAGTACTTC.